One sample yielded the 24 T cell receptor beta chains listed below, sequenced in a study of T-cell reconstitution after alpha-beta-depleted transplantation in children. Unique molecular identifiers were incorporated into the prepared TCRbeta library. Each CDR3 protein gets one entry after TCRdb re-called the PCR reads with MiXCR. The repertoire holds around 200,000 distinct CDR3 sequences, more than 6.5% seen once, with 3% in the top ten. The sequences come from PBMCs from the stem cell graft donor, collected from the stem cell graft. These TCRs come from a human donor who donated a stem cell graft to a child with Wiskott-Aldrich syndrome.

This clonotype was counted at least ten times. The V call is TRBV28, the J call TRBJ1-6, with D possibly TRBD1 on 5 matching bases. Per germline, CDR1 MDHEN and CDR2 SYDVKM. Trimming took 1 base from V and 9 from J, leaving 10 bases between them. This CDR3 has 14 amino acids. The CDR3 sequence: CASSLSGGISPLHF. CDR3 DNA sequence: TGTGCCAGCAGTTTATCGGGGGGAATTTCACCCCTCCACTTT.

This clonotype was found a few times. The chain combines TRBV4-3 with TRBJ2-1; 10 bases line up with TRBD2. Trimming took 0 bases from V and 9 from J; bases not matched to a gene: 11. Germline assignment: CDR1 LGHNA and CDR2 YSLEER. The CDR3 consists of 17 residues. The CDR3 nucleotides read TGCGCCAGCAGCCAAGATCGATTGGCTAGCGGGAGTACTGAGCAGTTCTTC. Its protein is CASSQDRLASGSTEQFF.

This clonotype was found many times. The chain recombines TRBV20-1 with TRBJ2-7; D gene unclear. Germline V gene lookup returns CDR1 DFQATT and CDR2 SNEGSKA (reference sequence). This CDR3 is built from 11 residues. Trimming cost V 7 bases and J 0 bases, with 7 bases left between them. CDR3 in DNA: TGCAGTGGATGGAGCTCCTACGAGCAGTACTTC. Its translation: CSGWSSYEQYF.

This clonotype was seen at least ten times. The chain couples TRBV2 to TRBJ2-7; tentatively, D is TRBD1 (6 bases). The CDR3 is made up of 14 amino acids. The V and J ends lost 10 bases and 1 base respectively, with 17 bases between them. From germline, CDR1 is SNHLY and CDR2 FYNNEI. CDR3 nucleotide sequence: TGTGCCACGACACGGACCCAGGGGTCCTACGAGCAGTACTTC. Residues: CATTRTQGSYEQYF. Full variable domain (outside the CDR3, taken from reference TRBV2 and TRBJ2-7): EPEVTQTPSHQVTQMGQEVILRCVPISNHLYFYWYRQILGQKVEFLVSFYNNEISEKSEIFDDQFSVERPDGSNFTLKIRSTKLEDSAMYFCATTRTQGSYEQYFGPGTRLTVT.

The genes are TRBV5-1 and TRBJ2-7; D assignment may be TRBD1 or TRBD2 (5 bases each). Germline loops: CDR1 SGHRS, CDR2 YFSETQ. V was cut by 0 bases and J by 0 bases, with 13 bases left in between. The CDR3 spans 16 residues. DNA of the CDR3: TGCGCCAGCAGCTTGGACGGGACGCGGGCCTCCTACGAGCAGTACTTC. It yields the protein CASSLDGTRASYEQYF.

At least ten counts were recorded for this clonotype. The CDR3 coding sequence is TGCAGTGCTGGACAGGGGGCGACGCTATCACCCCTCCACTTT. Residues: CSAGQGATLSPLHF. V usage is TRBV20-1 and J usage is TRBJ1-6; 11 positions agree with TRBD1. Germline V CDR1 and CDR2: DFQATT, SNEGSKA (reference sequence). The CDR3 extends over 14 amino acids. The ends lost 5 bases at V and 10 bases at J; junction bases unmatched: 7.

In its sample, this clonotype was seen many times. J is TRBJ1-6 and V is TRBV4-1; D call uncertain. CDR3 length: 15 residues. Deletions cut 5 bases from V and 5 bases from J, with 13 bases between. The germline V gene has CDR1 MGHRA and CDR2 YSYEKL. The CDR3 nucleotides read TGCGCCAGCAGCGAGAGACACCTGGATAATTCACCCCTCCACTTT. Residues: CASSERHLDNSPLHF.

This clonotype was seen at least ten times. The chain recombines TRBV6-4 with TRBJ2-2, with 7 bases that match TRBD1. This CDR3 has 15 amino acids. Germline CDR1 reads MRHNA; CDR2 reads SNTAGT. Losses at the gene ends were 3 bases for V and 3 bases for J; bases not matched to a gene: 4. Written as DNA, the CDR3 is TGTGCCAGCAGTGAATCAGGGGGAGACACCGGGGAGCTGTTTTTT. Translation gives CASSESGGDTGELFF.

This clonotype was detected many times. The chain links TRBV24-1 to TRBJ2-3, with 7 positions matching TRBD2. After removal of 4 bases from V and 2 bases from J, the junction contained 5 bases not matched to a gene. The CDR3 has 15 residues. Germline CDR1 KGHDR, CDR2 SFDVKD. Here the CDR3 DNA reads TGTGCCACCAGTGAAGGCGGGAGTGTCACAGATACGCAGTATTTT. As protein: CATSEGGSVTDTQYF.

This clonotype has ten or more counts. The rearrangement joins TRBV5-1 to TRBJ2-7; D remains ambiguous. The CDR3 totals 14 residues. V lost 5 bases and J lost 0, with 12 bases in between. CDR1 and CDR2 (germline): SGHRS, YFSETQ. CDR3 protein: CASRVTWSSYEQYF. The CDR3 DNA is TGCGCCAGCAGGGTCACCTGGAGCTCCTACGAGCAGTACTTC.

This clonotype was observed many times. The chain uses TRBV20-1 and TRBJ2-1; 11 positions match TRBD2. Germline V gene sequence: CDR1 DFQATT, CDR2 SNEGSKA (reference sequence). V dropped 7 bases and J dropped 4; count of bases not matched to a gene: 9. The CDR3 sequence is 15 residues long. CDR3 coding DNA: TGCAGTGTAGCGGGAGGGCCAACTTTTTACAATGAGCAGTTCTTC. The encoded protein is CSVAGGPTFYNEQFF.

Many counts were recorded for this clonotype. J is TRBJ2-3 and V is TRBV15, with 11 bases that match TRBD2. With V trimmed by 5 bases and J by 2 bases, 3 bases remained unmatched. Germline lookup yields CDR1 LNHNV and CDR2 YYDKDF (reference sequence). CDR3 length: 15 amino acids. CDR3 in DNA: TGTGCCACCAGCCCGACTAGCGGGAACACAGATACGCAGTATTTT. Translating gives CATSPTSGNTDTQYF.

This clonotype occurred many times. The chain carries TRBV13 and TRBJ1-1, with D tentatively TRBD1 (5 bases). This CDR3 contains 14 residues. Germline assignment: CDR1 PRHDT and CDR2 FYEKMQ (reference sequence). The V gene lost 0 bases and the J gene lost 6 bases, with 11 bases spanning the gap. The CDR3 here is CASSLGGAMAEAFF. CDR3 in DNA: TGTGCCAGCAGCTTAGGCGGGGCGATGGCTGAAGCTTTCTTT.

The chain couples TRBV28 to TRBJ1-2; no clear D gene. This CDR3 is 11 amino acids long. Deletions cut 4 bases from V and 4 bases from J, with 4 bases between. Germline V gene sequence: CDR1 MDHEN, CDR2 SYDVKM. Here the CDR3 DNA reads TGTGCCAGCAGTTCCTCCTATGGCTACACCTTC. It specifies CASSSSYGYTF.

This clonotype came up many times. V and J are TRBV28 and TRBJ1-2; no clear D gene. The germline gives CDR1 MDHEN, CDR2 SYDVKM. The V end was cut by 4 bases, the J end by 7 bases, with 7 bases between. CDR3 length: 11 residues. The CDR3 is CASSWYAGYTF. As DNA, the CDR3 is TGTGCCAGCAGTTGGTACGCTGGCTACACCTTC.

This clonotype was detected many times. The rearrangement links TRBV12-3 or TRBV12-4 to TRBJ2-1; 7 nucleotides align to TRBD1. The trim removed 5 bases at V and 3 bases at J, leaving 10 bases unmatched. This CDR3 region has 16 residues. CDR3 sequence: CASSKWRGGYYNEQFF. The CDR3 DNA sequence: TGTGCCAGCAGTAAATGGAGAGGGGGCTACTACAATGAGCAGTTCTTC.

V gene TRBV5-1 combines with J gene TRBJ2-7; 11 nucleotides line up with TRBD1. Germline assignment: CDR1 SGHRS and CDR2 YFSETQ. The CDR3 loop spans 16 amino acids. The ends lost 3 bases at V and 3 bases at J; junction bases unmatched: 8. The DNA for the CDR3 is TGCGCCAGCAGCTCGCGGACAGGGGGCCCTTACTACGAGCAGTACTTC. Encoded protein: CASSSRTGGPYYEQYF.

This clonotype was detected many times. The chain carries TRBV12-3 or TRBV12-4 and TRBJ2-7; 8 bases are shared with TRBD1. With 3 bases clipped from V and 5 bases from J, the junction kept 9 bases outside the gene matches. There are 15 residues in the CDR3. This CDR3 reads CASSFMTGVADEQYF. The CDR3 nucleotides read TGTGCCAGCAGTTTCATGACAGGGGTTGCCGACGAGCAGTACTTC.

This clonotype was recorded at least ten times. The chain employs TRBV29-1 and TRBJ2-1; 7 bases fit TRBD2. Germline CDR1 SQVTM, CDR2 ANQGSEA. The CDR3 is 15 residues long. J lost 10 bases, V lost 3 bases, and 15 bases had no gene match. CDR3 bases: TGCAGCGTTGATGAATTGACTCCCGGACTAGGCGAGCAGTTCTTC. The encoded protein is CSVDELTPGLGEQFF.

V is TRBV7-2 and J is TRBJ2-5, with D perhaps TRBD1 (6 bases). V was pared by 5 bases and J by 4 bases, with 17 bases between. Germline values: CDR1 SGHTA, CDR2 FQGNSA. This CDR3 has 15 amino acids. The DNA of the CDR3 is TGTGCCAGCAGCCCAAGACCCCAGGGGCCAGAGACCCAGTACTTC. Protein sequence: CASSPRPQGPETQYF.

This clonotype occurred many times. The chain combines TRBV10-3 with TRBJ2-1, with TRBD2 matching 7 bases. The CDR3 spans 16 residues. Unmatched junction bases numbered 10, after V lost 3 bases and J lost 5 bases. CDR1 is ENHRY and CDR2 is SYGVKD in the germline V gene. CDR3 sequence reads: CAISENVAGVDNEQFF. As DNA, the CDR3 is TGTGCCATCAGTGAAAACGTGGCGGGAGTGGACAATGAGCAGTTCTTC.

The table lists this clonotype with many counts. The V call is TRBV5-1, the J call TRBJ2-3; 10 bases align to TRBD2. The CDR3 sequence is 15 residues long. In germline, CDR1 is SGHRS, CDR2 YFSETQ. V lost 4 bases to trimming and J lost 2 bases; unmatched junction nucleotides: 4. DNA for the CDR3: TGCGCCAGCAGCATTCTAGCGGGGGACACAGATACGCAGTATTTT. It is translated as CASSILAGDTDTQYF.

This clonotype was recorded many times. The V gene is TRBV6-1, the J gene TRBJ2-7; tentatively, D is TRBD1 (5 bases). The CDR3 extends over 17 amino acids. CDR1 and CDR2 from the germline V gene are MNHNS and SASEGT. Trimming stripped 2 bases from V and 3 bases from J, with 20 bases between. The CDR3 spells CASSERAGAGNDYEQYF. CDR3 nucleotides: TGTGCCAGCAGTGAACGTGCAGGTGCAGGGAATGACTACGAGCAGTACTTC.

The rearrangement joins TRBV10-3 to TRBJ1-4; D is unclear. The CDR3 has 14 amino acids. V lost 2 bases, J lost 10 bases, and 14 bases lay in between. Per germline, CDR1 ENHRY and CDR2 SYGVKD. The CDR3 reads CAISEGHPEGKLFF. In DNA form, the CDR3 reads TGTGCCATCAGTGAGGGGCATCCGGAGGGAAAACTGTTTTTT.